This T cell receptor beta chain originates from a study of T cell changes during pregnancy in multiple sclerosis (dated by TCRdb to the late 2010s). Regarding the research as a whole: Changes in the T cell repertoire over the course of pregnancy were examined in this study in women with multiple sclerosis.

With respect to this clone: No antigen is known for it. The input lacks base qualities; no much larger clone sits a single base away.

The library was made by the immunoSEQ multiplex PCR assay. TCRdb obtained this table from immuneACCESS and retained in-frame rearrangements with V and J assigned. These tables miss some clones; where compared with another copy, unresolved V genes account for less than half of the shortfall, and the remainder is unexplained. In this sample the table shows roughly 57,000 clones, approximately 94% of which occur a single time. The biggest ten clones account for 2% to 3% of the sample. The starting material was CD8+ T cells from peripheral blood mononuclear cells, obtained after pregnancy. This clonotype was sampled from a female donor with multiple sclerosis, enrolled in a pregnancy study.

Here the CDR3 is given as CSVSDQGQSSVYTF. The DNA sequence is given as TGCAGCGTGTCTGACCAGGGGCAGTCGTCAGTCTACACCTTC. The chain employs TRBV29-1 and TRBJ1-2; D gene: possibly TRBD1, on 6 matching bases. From its cysteine to its phenylalanine, the CDR3 spans 14 amino acids. The retained sequence is limited to the CDR3, 42 bases, with the frame set at the first base. Cut back by 6 bases and 10 bases, the V and J ends lie 24 bases apart. For CDR1 and CDR2, the germline V gene lists SQVTM and ANQGSEA.